These 32 T cell receptor beta chains were sequenced from one sample in a study of T-cell memory formation after mild COVID-19. TCRdb re-analysed the 5' RACE reads in MiXCR, keeping a single row per CDR3 protein. The sample contains approximately 350,000 distinct CDR3 sequences, around an eighth of which appear only once. Input material: PBMCs or a T cell subset sorted from them (not recorded which). Source of these receptors: a man between 18 and 35 years old who had mild COVID-19 (a few samples of this study predate the infection). Cell type and time point are not known.

The table lists this clonotype with many counts. V and J are TRBV27 and TRBJ2-5; perhaps TRBD1 as D (6 bases). The CDR3 runs to 12 residues. Between the trimmed V and J ends, which lost 6 bases and 6 bases, there was a span of 11 bases. Germline V gene lookup returns CDR1 MNHEY and CDR2 SMNVEV (reference sequence). The CDR3 nucleotides read TGTGCCAGCAGCCTAACAGGGAAGACCCAGTACTTC. It specifies CASSLTGKTQYF.

This chain uses TRBV20-1 with TRBJ1-2; 8 bases agree with TRBD1. This CDR3 contains 13 residues. CDR1 is DFQATT, CDR2 SNEGSKA, per germline (reference sequence). The V segment lost 7 bases and the J segment 2 bases; nucleotides outside the gene matches: 6. Here the CDR3 DNA reads TGCAGTGTCCGGACAGGGCCCAACTATGGCTACACCTTC. This gives the protein CSVRTGPNYGYTF.

CDR3 coding DNA: TGCGCCAGCAGCTTTAGTTCTGGTGGCGAGCAGTTCTTC. This translates into CASSFSSGGEQFF. J is TRBJ2-1 and V is TRBV5-1; D is unresolved. V was pared by 2 bases and J by 10 bases, with 13 bases between. The CDR3 has 13 amino acids. Germline V gives CDR1 SGHRS, CDR2 YFSETQ.

Turning to this clonotype: A much larger clone sits a single nucleotide away, making a read error possible. V gene TRBV4-3 combines with J gene TRBJ2-5; 8 nucleotides agree with TRBD1. CDR3 length equals 15 residues. Germline V gene lookup returns CDR1 LGHNA and CDR2 YSLEER. CDR3 sequence reads: CASGQAQGVGETQYF. The DNA of the CDR3 is TGCGCCAGCGGCCAAGCACAGGGGGTCGGGGAGACCCAGTACTTC.

This clonotype has only a few counts. This chain connects TRBV20-1 to TRBJ2-6; D gene ambiguous. Trimming pared 5 bases from V and 1 base from J, leaving 9 bases between. Germline V lookup: CDR1 DFQATT, CDR2 SNEGSKA (reference sequence). This CDR3 is built from 14 residues. The CDR3 nucleotides read TGCAGTGCTGCCGGAGTGTCTGGGGCCAACGTCCTGACTTTC. Its translation is CSAAGVSGANVLTF.

The chain employs TRBV7-6 and TRBJ2-1, with 7 bases identical to TRBD1. The germline V gene has CDR1 SGHVS and CDR2 FNYEAQ. CDR3 length: 14 residues. Trimming cost V 1 base and J 6 bases; bases outside gene matches: 3. DNA of the CDR3: TGTGCCAGCAGCTTAGACTCAGGGGGCAATGAGCAGTTCTTC. Translation: CASSLDSGGNEQFF.

This rearrangement joins TRBV4-1 to TRBJ1-2; TRBD1 agrees at 10 bases. The CDR3 consists of 14 residues. Unmatched junction bases numbered 6, after V lost 3 bases and J lost 8 bases. The germline gives CDR1 MGHRA, CDR2 YSYEKL. The CDR3 region is CASSQAGTGVGYTF. The CDR3 nucleotides read TGCGCCAGCAGCCAGGCCGGGACAGGGGTCGGCTACACCTTC.

The chain recombines TRBV5-4 with TRBJ2-1; 11 positions agree with TRBD1. V gave up 3 bases and J gave up 4 bases; unmatched junction bases: 3. This CDR3 has 15 residues. Per the germline V gene, CDR1 is SGHNT and CDR2 is YYREEE (reference sequence). CDR3 DNA: TGTGCCAGCAGCTCGGGGGACAGGGGGTACAATGAGCAGTTCTTC. Amino acid sequence: CASSSGDRGYNEQFF.

This sequence joins TRBV10-3 and TRBJ2-1; D may match TRBD1 or TRBD2 (6 bases each). The germline V and J ends were trimmed by 5 bases and 4 bases, with 24 bases remaining between them. From germline, CDR1 is ENHRY and CDR2 SYGVKD. The CDR3 has 18 residues. The CDR3 sequence is CAISLGGRTDALYNEQFF. Written as DNA, the CDR3 is TGTGCCATCAGTTTAGGGGGGCGAACGGACGCGCTATACAATGAGCAGTTCTTC.

This clonotype was observed many times. The chain employs TRBV5-1 and TRBJ2-6; a weak D match, TRBD1 (6 bases). Trimming took off 2 bases at V and 2 bases at J, with 8 bases between the two ends. The germline V gene encodes CDR1 SGHRS and CDR2 YFSETQ. CDR3 length: 15 residues. The CDR3: CASSFAGAGANVLTF. CDR3 nucleotide sequence: TGCGCCAGCAGCTTCGCAGGGGCTGGGGCCAACGTCCTGACTTTC.

This clonotype was counted a few times. The genes are TRBV9 and TRBJ2-5, with D hard to call. The CDR3 contains 13 residues. With 3 bases removed from V and 0 bases from J, the gap between germline ends came to 6 bases. The germline V gene has CDR1 SGDLS and CDR2 YYNGEE. CDR3 sequence: CASSAQYQETQYF. As DNA, the CDR3 is TGTGCCAGCAGCGCACAGTACCAAGAGACCCAGTACTTC.

This clonotype was observed at least ten times. This chain joins TRBV6-5 and TRBJ1-2, with a weak D call TRBD1 (5 bases). Trimming took 6 bases from V and 2 from J, leaving 19 bases between them. This CDR3 has 16 amino acids. From germline, CDR1 is MNHEY and CDR2 SVGAGI. CDR3 nucleotide sequence: TGTGCCAGCAGGCGAATCCGATTAGGGGAAAACTATGGCTACACCTTC. Translation: CASRRIRLGENYGYTF.

This clonotype was picked up many times. This chain connects TRBV7-9 to TRBJ2-5; D remains unclear. Germline loops: CDR1 SEHNR, CDR2 FQNEAQ (reference sequence). The length of the CDR3 is 12 residues. Trimming stripped 5 bases from V and 1 base from J, with 5 bases between. Here the CDR3 reads CASSRGQETQYF. The CDR3 nucleotides read TGTGCCAGCAGCCGAGGCCAAGAGACCCAGTACTTC.

The CDR3 bases are TGCGCCAGCAGGCCCCGGGACAGGGGCTACGAGCAGTACTTC. Translated, it gives CASRPRDRGYEQYF. The chain recombines TRBV4-1 with TRBJ2-7; 10 bases map to TRBD1. The junction had 5 bases not matched to a gene; V was cut back by 6 bases and J by 3 bases. The germline V gene encodes CDR1 MGHRA and CDR2 YSYEKL. The CDR3 totals 14 residues.

As for this clonotype: Its ends do not fully match the called genes, so a read error is possible. The chain uses TRBV3-1 and TRBJ2-1; possible D gene TRBD1, 5 bases. This CDR3 comprises 13 residues. Germline V gene sequence: CDR1 LGHDT, CDR2 YNNKEL (reference sequence). For the CDR3, the DNA is TGTGCCAGCAGCCAAGTCGGGTTCTTCAGGGCCAACTTC. Protein sequence: CASSQVGFFRANF.

The rearrangement joins TRBV5-4 to TRBJ1-2; D perhaps matches TRBD1 (5 bases). The V gene lost 4 bases and the J gene lost 8 bases, with 15 bases spanning the gap. Germline assignment: CDR1 SGHNT and CDR2 YYREEE (reference sequence). This CDR3 has 13 residues. The CDR3 DNA sequence: TGTGCCAGCAGCGAGACAGTTCTGGGCGGCTACACCTTC. It specifies CASSETVLGGYTF.

Worth noting for this clonotype: This may be a read error, as it is one base from a much larger clone. The chain links TRBV7-2 to TRBJ2-1, with TRBD1 matching 7 bases. Looked up from germline, CDR1 is SGHTA and CDR2 is FQGNSA. J was trimmed by 7 bases and V by 3 bases; bases with no gene match: 9. CDR3 length equals 15 residues. The CDR3, as DNA: TGTGCCAGCAGCTTCAGGGACAGCACGACAAATGAGCAGTTCTTC. This gives the protein CASSFRDSTTNEQFF.

The genes are TRBV5-6 and TRBJ1-2; D not certain. This CDR3 comprises 13 residues. V dropped 0 bases and J dropped 8 bases, with 11 bases sitting between them. Germline CDR1 is SGHDT and CDR2 is YYEEEE. CDR3 bases: TGTGCCAGCAGCTTGGTGGCGGGAAAGGGCTACACCTTC. Its translation is CASSLVAGKGYTF.

In this sample, this clonotype turned up a few times. The chain has TRBV20-1 and TRBJ2-6; D not certain. The CDR3 contains 13 residues. V lost 6 bases, J lost 4 bases, and 10 bases lay in between. Germline V gene data show CDR1 as DFQATT and CDR2 as SNEGSKA (reference sequence). CDR3 in amino acids: CSANAHGANVLTF. CDR3 nucleotides: TGCAGTGCAAACGCGCACGGGGCCAACGTCCTGACTTTC.

This clonotype was observed a handful of times. The chain employs TRBV6-2 or TRBV6-3 and TRBJ2-5; D remains unclear. The CDR3 loop spans 14 amino acids. The V gene lost 0 bases and the J gene lost 2 bases, with 7 bases spanning the gap. CDR1 and CDR2 from the germline V gene are MNHEY and SVGEGT. The CDR3 DNA sequence: TGTGCCAGCAGTTACTCCTCAGTACAAGAGACCCAGTACTTC. Its protein product is CASSYSSVQETQYF.

Many counts were recorded for this clonotype. This chain links TRBV12-3 or TRBV12-4 with TRBJ2-7; 7 bases are shared with TRBD1. J was trimmed by 6 bases and V by 5 bases; bases with no gene match: 7. The CDR3 totals 13 residues. CDR3 bases: TGTGCCAGCAGTCTGGGGACAGAGGCCGAGCAGTACGTC. The encoded protein is CASSLGTEAEQYV.

The genes are TRBV12-3 or TRBV12-4 and TRBJ1-2; D may be TRBD1 (6 bases). The CDR3 runs to 14 residues. V was shortened by 6 bases and J by 4 bases, with 15 bases between the two germline ends. CDR3 sequence: CASRSAGGGYGYTF. The CDR3, as DNA: TGTGCCAGCAGGTCGGCTGGGGGCGGCTATGGCTACACCTTC.

This chain links TRBV27 with TRBJ2-5; 9 nucleotides agree with TRBD1. Germline assignment: CDR1 MNHEY and CDR2 SMNVEV (reference sequence). Unmatched junction bases numbered 8, after V lost 4 bases and J lost 2 bases. The CDR3 covers 16 residues. CDR3 amino acids: CASSSSRTGVQETQYF. The CDR3, as DNA: TGTGCCAGCAGTTCGTCCAGGACAGGGGTTCAAGAGACCCAGTACTTC.

The chain employs TRBV7-2 and TRBJ2-7; 8 bases map to TRBD1. Germline V gene lookup returns CDR1 SGHTA and CDR2 FQGNSA. CDR3 length: 14 amino acids. Losses at the gene ends were 4 bases for V and 6 bases for J; bases not matched to a gene: 8. CDR3 sequence (DNA): TGTGCCAGCAGCTACTCAGGGGGCAGGGGCGAGCAGTACTTC. Its translation is CASSYSGGRGEQYF.

There are a few counts of this clonotype. The chain combines TRBV7-2 with TRBJ2-1, with D maybe TRBD1 (6 bases). Trimming shortened V by 3 bases and J by 8 bases, and 17 bases separated the two germline ends. This CDR3 spans 15 amino acids. Germline V lookup: CDR1 SGHTA, CDR2 FQGNSA. The CDR3 spells CASSLRGRQWDEQFF. CDR3 DNA sequence: TGTGCCAGCAGCTTGAGGGGGAGACAGTGGGATGAGCAGTTCTTC.

CDR3 in amino acids: CASTFSGGLYGYTF. CDR3 coding DNA: TGTGCCAGCACCTTCTCGGGGGGTCTCTATGGCTACACCTTC. The rearrangement uses TRBV11-2 and TRBJ1-2, with a tentative D call TRBD1 (5 bases). V was cut by 7 bases and J by 4 bases, with 16 bases left in between. The CDR3 consists of 14 residues. Germline-derived CDR1 and CDR2 are SGHAT and FQNNGV.

The genes are TRBV11-2 and TRBJ2-3, with D unclear. V was trimmed by 5 bases and J by 6 bases, leaving 9 bases between them. CDR1 and CDR2 from the germline V gene are SGHAT and FQNNGV. CDR3 length: 12 amino acids. The CDR3 bases are TGTGCCAGCAGCGGGTTCCCTGATACGCAGTATTTT. Translating it yields CASSGFPDTQYF.

The chain links TRBV7-8 to TRBJ2-5; TRBD1 is a possible D gene (6 bases). Germline lookup yields CDR1 SGHVS and CDR2 FQNEAQ. Trimming removed 5 bases at V and 4 bases at J, with 14 bases between. CDR3 length: 14 residues. Here the CDR3 reads CASSPGVRRETQYF. The CDR3, as DNA: TGTGCCAGCAGCCCAGGGGTCCGCCGAGAGACCCAGTACTTC.

This rearrangement joins TRBV29-1 to TRBJ2-3, with TRBD2 as a possible D gene (7 bases). Germline CDR1 reads SQVTM; CDR2 reads ANQGSEA. Trimming shortened V by 4 bases and J by 3 bases, and 14 bases separated the two germline ends. The length of the CDR3 is 14 residues. The CDR3 DNA reads as TGCAGCGTTGGTAGAGGGGGGGCAACAGATACGCAGTATTTT. Its protein product is CSVGRGGATDTQYF.

J is TRBJ2-3 and V is TRBV10-3; 8 nucleotides align to TRBD1. This CDR3 contains 15 residues. The V and J ends lost 6 bases and 0 bases, in that order; junction bases with no gene match: 5. Germline values: CDR1 ENHRY, CDR2 SYGVKD. This chain's CDR3 is CAISPGTGSTDTQYF. The CDR3 DNA reads TGTGCCATCAGCCCCGGGACAGGTAGCACAGATACGCAGTATTTT.

The table lists this clonotype with a few counts. This sequence joins TRBV20-1 and TRBJ1-1; no clear D. V lost 1 base, J lost 9 bases, and 9 bases lay in between. CDR1 and CDR2 from the germline V gene are DFQATT and SNEGSKA (reference sequence). CDR3 length equals 11 residues. CDR3 residues: CSARVGYQAFF. CDR3 nucleotide sequence: TGCAGTGCTAGAGTGGGTTACCAAGCTTTCTTT.

The J gene is TRBJ2-7, the V gene TRBV14; D is undetermined. CDR1 is SGHDN, CDR2 FVKESK, per germline. The CDR3 runs to 14 residues. Trimming shortened V by 7 bases and J by 2 bases, and 15 bases separated the two germline ends. In DNA, the CDR3 is TGTGCCAGCACCACCAGTACTAACCCCTACGAGCAGTACTTC. Its protein product is CASTTSTNPYEQYF. The variable domain in full, with the rest retrieved from reference TRBV14 and TRBJ2-7, is EAGVTQFPSHSVIEKGQTVTLRCDPISGHDNLYWYRRVMGKEIKFLLHFVKESKQDESGMPNNRFLAERTGGTYSTLKVQPAELEDSGVYFCASTTSTNPYEQYFGPGTRLTVT.